This T cell receptor (beta chain) was found in a study of CD8+ T cells in alopecia areata (dated by TCRdb to 2017 to 2018). Describing the broader study: The treated patients took part in an open-label pilot trial in which moderate-to-severe alopecia areata was treated with oral tofacitinib at 5 to 10 mg twice daily. Patients received tofacitinib for 6 to 18 months and were then followed off drug for 6 months to check for delayed response and recurrence. Disease severity in treated patients was measured with the SALT score, which quantifies the percentage of affected scalp surface area. High-throughput TCRbeta sequencing was used to examine T cell clonal expansion in alopecia areata in both the C3H/HeJ mouse model and human patients. Scalp tissue and sorted CD4+ and CD8+ peripheral blood T cells from patchy and totalis/universalis alopecia areata patients and from healthy controls were covered by human TCRbeta sequencing. Biopsies were taken from tofacitinib-treated patients at baseline and at 4 and 24 weeks of treatment, and a later scalp biopsy was taken in several of the tofacitinib-treated patients. Clonality in the scalp was compared among normal scalp (n=4), patchy alopecia areata scalp (n=8), and alopecia totalis/universalis scalp (n=8). The RNA source kit depended on sample type: the PAXgene miRNA kit for fixed scalp, the miRNeasy kit for PBMCs, and the RNeasy kit for mouse skin. Amplification of TCRbeta CDR3 regions was done by immunoSEQ multiplex PCR using 35 Vbeta forward primers and 13 Jbeta reverse primers.

The library was built by means of the immunoSEQ multiplex PCR assay. RNA was extracted from all samples and reverse transcribed into cDNA, which served as template for TCR sequencing. First-strand cDNA was synthesized using SuperScript III with a 2:1 mix of oligo-dT and random hexamers. A synthetic immune receptor repertoire was used to gauge amplification bias, and whatever bias remained was removed computationally. The source study handled its data this way. Raw reads were preprocessed to remove errors, and CDR3 was defined according to IMGT conventions as the region from the conserved cysteine to phenylalanine. Clonality was calculated as 1 minus Shannon entropy normalized by log2 of the number of productive unique TCRs. Whether scalp clones were CD4 or CD8 was inferred by matching scalp TCRbeta sequences against CD4 and CD8 repertoires sorted from blood. Not all clones reach the TCRdb copy of this immuneACCESS table, which keeps in-frame sequences only. Checked studies attribute under half of the gap to unresolved V genes and leave the rest unexplained. V and J calls plus clone size are reproduced from that table; the DNA served to infer D and trimming. This sample has about 120,000 clones in its table, and approximately 51% of those were observed once. 3% to 4% of the sample lies in the top ten.

The label giving this sample's time point can be read as: 24 weeks on oral tofacitinib. Sample treatment or condition, as interpreted from the label and publication: oral pan-JAK inhibitor, 5-10 mg twice daily. Peripheral blood and lesional scalp punch biopsies were obtained from patients with alopecia areata. PBMCs were isolated by density centrifugation and stained for CD3, CD4 and CD8, after which CD4+ and CD8+ T cells were sorted on a FACSAria. On this clone itself: Its antigen remains undetermined. Base quality data are lacking; no much larger clone is found one base away.

The trim is 4 bases for V and 2 bases for J, with a gap of 12 bases between the germline ends. The CDR3 runs 14 residues from the cysteine to the phenylalanine. Only the CDR3 DNA stays, 42 bases, in frame from base 1. According to the germline V gene, CDR1 reads LGHNA and CDR2 reads YSLEER. The investigation overall reported the following: TCR sequences shared between patients were less clear than in mice, possibly partly because of HLA diversity in the patient population. During tofacitinib treatment, many expanded lesional clones stuck around in both scalp and blood, and this persistence may partly explain why relapse happens after treatment is stopped. With tofacitinib, both scalp clonality and the number of expanded CD8+ clones among the top 100 scalp clones went down significantly. Because the treated cohort was small and had only one nonresponder, larger studies are needed to examine links between baseline CD8+ expansion and response. Resident alphabeta T cells in normal human skin are also sequenced, complicating scalp TCR repertoire analysis, unlike mouse skin dominated by gammadelta T cells. Higher clonality and more expanded CD8+ clones were observed in lesional scalp than in normal scalp, particularly in alopecia totalis/universalis, a finding suggestive of antigenic drive.

This chain is built from TRBV4-3 and TRBJ2-7, with the identity of the D gene unclear. The sequence derives from a human donor with alopecia areata. This sample comprised CD4+ T cells sorted from blood, obtained at week 24, from a patient treated with tofacitinib. This receptor has the CDR3 CASSPSDGAYEQYF. The bases are TGCGCCAGCAGCCCCTCGGACGGAGCCTACGAGCAGTACTTC.